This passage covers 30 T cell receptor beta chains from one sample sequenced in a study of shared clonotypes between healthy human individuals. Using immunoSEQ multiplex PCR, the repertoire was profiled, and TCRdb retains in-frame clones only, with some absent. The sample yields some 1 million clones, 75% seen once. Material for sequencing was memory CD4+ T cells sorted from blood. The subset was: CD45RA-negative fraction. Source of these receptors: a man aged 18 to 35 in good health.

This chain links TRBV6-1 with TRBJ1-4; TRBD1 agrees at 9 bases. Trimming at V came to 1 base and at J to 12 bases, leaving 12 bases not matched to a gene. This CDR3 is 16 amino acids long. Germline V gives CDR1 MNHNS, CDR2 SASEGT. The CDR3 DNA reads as TGTGCCAGCAGTGAAGTCCTACAGGGGGCGTATTCCCAACTGTTTTTT. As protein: CASSEVLQGAYSQLFF.

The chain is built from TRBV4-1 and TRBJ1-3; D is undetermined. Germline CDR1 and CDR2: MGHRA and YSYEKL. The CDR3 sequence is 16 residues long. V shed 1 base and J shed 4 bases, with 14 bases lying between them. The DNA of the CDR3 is TGCGCCAGCAGCCAAGCCTCTAACGTAATGGGAAACACCATATATTTT. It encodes CASSQASNVMGNTIYF.

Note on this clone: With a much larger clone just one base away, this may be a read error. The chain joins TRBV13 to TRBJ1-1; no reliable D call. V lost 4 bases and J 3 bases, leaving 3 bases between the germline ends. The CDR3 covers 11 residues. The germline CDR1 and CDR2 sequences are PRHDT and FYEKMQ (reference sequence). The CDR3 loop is CASSSYTEAFF. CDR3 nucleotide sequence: TGTGCCAGCAGCTCGTACACTGAAGCTTTCTTT.

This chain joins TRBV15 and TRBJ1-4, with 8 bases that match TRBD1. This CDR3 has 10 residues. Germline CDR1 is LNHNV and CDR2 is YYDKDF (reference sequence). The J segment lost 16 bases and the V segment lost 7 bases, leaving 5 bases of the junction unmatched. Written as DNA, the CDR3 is TGTGCCACCAATTGGGACAGGTCGTTTTTT. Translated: CATNWDRSFF.

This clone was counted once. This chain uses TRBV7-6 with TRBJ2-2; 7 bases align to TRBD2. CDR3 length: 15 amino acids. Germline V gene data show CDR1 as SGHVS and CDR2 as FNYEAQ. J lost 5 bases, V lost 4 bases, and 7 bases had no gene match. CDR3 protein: CASSSLGEGTGELFF. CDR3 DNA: TGTGCCAGCAGCTCCTTGGGGGAGGGAACCGGGGAGCTGTTTTTT.

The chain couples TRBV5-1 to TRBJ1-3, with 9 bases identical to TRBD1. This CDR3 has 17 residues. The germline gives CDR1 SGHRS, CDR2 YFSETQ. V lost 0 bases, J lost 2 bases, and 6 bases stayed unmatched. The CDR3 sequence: CASSLGAGTGTGNTIYF. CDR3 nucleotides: TGCGCCAGCAGCTTGGGGGCCGGGACAGGGACTGGAAACACCATATATTTT.

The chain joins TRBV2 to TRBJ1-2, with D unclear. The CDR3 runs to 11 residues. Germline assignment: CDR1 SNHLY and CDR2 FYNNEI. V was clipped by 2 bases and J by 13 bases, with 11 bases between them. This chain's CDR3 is CASSELSRPTF. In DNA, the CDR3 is TGTGCCAGCAGTGAATTGAGTAGACCCACCTTC.

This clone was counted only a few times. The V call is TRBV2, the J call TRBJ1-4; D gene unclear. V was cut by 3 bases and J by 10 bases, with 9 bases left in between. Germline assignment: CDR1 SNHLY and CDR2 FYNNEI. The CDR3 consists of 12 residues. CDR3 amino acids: CASSDVDRKLFF. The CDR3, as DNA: TGTGCCAGCAGTGATGTGGACCGAAAACTGTTTTTT.

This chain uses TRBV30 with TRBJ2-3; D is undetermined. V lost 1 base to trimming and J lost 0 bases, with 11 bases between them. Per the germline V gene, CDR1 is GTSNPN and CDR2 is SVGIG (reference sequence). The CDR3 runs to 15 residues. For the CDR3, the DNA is TGTGCCTGGAGTGAAACACGACGGAGCACAGATACGCAGTATTTT. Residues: CAWSETRRSTDTQYF.

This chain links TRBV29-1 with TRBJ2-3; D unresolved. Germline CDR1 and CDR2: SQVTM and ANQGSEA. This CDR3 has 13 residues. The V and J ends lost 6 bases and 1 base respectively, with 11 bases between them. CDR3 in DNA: TGCAGCGTGCCAGGCCGGGGCACAGATACGCAGTATTTT. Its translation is CSVPGRGTDTQYF.

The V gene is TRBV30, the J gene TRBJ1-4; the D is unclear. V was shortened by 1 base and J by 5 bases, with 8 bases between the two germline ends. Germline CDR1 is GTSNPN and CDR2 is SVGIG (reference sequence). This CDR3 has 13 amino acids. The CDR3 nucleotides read TGTGCCTGGAGTGCTGGGCAGAATGAAAAACTGTTTTTT. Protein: CAWSAGQNEKLFF.

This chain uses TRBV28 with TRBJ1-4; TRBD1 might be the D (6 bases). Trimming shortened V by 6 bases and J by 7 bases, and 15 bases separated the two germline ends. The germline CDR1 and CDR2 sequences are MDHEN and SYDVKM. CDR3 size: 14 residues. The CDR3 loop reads CASRQGGDVEKLFF. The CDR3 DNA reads TGTGCCAGCAGACAAGGGGGGGACGTTGAAAAACTGTTTTTT.

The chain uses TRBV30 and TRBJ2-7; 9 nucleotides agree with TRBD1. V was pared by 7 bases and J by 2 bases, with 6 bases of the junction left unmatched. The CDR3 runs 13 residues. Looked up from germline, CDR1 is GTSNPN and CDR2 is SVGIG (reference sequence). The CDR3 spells CAYTQGAAYEQYF. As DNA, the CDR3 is TGTGCCTACACACAGGGGGCGGCCTACGAGCAGTACTTC.

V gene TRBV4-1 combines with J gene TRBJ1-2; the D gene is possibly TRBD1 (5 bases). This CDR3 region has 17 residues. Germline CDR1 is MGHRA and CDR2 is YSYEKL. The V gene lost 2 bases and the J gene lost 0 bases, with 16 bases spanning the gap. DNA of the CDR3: TGCGCCAGCAGCCAAACCGGGACGGCCCATACTAACTATGGCTACACCTTC. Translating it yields CASSQTGTAHTNYGYTF.

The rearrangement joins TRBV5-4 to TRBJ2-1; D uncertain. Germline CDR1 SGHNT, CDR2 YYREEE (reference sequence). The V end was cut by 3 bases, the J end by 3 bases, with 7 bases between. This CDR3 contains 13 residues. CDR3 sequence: CASSSEIYNEQFF. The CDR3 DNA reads TGTGCCAGCAGCTCCGAGATCTACAATGAGCAGTTCTTC.

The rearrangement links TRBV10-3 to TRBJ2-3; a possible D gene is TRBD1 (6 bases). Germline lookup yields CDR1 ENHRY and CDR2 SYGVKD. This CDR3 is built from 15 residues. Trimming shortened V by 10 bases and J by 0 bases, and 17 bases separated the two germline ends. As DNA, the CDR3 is TGTGCCAGCAGGCAGGGGTCCACTAGCACAGATACGCAGTATTTT. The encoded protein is CASRQGSTSTDTQYF.

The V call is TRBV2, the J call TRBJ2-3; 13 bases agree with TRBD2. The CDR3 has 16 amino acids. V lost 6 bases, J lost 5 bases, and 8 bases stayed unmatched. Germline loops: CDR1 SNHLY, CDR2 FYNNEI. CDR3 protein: CASRALTSGRLDTQYF. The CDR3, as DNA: TGTGCCAGCAGGGCTCTGACTAGCGGGAGGTTAGATACGCAGTATTTT. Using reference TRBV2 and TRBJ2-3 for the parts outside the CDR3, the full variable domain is EPEVTQTPSHQVTQMGQEVILRCVPISNHLYFYWYRQILGQKVEFLVSFYNNEISEKSEIFDDQFSVERPDGSNFTLKIRSTKLEDSAMYFCASRALTSGRLDTQYFGPGTRLTVL.

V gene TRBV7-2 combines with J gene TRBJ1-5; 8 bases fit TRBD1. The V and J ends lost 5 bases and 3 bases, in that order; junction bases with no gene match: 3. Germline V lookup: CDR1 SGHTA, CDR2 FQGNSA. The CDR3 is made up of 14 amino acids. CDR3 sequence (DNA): TGTGCCAGCAGCCCCAGGGGGCCCAATCAGCCCCAGCATTTT. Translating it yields CASSPRGPNQPQHF.

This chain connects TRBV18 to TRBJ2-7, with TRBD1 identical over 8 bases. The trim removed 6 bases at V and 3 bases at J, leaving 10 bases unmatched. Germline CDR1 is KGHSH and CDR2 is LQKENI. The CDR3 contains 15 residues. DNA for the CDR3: TGTGCCAGCTCCTTCGCGGGACAGGTAAACTACGAGCAGTACTTC. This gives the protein CASSFAGQVNYEQYF.

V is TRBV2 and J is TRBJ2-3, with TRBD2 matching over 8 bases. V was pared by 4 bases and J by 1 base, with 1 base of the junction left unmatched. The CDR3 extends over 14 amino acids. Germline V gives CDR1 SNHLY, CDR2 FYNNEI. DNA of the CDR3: TGTGCCAGCAGTGGGCGGGGGGGCACAGATACGCAGTATTTT. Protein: CASSGRGGTDTQYF.

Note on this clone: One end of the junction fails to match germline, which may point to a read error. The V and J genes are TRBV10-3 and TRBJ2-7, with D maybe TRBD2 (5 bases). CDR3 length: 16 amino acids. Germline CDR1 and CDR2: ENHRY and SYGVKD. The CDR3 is CASSRHSEGRSYEQHF. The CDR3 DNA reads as TGTGCCAGCAGTCGACATTCAGAGGGCCGTTCCTACGAGCAGCACTTC.

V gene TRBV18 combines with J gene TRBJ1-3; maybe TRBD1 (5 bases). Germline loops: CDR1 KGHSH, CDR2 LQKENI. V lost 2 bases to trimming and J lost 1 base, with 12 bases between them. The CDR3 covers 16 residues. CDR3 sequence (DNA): TGTGCCAGCTCACCATCAGGGACCCGATCTGGAAACACCATATATTTT. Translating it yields CASSPSGTRSGNTIYF.

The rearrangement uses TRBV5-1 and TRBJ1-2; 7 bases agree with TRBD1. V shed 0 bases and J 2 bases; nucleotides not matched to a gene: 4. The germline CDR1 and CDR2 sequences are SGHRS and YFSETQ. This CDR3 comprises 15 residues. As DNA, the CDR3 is TGCGCCAGCAGCTTGGGGACAGGAGAGAACTATGGCTACACCTTC. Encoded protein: CASSLGTGENYGYTF.

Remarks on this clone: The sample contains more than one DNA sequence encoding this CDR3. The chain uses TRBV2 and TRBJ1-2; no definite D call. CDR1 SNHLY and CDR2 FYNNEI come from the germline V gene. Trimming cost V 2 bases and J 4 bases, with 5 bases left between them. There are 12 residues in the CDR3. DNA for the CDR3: TGTGCCAGCAGTGAAAATGGCTATGGCTACACCTTC. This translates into CASSENGYGYTF.

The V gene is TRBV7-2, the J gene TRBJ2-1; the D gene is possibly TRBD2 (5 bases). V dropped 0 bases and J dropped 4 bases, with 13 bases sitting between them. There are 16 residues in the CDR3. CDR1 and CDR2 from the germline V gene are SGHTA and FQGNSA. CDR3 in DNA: TGTGCCAGCAGCTTAGCGAGCAGCGGACCGTACAATGAGCAGTTCTTC. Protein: CASSLASSGPYNEQFF.

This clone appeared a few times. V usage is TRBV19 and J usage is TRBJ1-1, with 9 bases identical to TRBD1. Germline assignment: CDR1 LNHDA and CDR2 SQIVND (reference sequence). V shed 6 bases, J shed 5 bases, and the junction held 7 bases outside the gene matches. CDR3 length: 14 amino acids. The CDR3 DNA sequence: TGTGCCAGTAGAAACAGGGGGCCTGGGACTGAAGCTTTCTTT. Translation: CASRNRGPGTEAFF.

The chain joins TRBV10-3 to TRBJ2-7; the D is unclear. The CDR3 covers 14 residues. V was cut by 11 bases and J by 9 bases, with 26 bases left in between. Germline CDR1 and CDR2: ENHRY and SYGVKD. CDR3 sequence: CAAPDGSSHHGQYF. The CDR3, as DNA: TGTGCCGCCCCCGATGGGTCTTCTCATCACGGGCAGTACTTC.

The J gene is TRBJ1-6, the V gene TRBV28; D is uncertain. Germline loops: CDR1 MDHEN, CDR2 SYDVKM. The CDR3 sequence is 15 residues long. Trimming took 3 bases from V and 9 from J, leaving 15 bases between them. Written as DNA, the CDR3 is TGTGCCAGCAGTTTTTACACCCAACCCCCTTCACCCCTCCACTTT. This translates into CASSFYTQPPSPLHF. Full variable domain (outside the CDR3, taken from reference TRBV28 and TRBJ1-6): DVKVTQSSRYLVKRTGEKVFLECVQDMDHENMFWYRQDPGLGLRLIYFSYDVKMKEKGDIPEGYSVSREKKERFSLILESASTNQTSMYLCASSFYTQPPSPLHFGNGTRLTVT.

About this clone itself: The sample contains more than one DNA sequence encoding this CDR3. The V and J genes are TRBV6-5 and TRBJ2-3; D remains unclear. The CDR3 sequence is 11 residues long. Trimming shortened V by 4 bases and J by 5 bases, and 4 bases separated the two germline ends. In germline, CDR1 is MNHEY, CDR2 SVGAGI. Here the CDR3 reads CASSSRDTQYF. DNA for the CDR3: TGTGCCAGCAGTTCCAGAGATACGCAGTATTTT.

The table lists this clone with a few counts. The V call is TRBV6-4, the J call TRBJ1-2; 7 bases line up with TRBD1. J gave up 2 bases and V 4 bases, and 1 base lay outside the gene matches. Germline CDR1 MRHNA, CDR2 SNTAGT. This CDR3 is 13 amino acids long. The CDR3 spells CASSAQGNYGYTF. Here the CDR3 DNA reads TGTGCCAGCAGTGCACAGGGGAACTATGGCTACACCTTC.